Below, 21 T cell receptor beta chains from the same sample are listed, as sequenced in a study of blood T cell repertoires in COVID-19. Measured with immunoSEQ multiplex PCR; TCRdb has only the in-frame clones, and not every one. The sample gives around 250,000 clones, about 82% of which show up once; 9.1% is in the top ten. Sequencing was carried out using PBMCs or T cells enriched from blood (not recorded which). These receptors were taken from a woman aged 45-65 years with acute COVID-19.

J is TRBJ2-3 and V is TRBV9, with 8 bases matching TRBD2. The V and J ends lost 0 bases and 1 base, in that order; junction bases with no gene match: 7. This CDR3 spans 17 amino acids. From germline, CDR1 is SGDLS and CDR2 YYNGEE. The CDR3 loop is CASSVEVGGAGTDTQYF. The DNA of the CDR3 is TGTGCCAGCAGCGTAGAGGTCGGGGGGGCCGGCACAGATACGCAGTATTTT.

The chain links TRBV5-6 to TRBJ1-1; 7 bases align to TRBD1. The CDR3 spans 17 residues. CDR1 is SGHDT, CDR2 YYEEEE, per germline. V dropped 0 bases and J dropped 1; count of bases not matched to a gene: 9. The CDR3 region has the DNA TGTGCCAGCAGCTTGGTATCCGGCAGGGGGAGGAACACTGAAGCTTTCTTT. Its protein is CASSLVSGRGRNTEAFF.

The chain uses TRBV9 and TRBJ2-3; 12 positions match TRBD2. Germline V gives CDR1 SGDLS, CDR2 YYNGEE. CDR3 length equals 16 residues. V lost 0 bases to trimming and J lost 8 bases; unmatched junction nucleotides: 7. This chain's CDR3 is CASSVGTSGGYSTQYF. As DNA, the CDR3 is TGTGCCAGCAGCGTAGGAACTAGCGGGGGGTACAGTACGCAGTATTTT.

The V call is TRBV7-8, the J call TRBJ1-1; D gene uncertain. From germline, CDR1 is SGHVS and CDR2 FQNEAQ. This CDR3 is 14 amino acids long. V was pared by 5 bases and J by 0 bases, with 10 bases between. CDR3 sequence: CASSPLNMNTEAFF. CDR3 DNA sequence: TGTGCCAGCAGCCCCCTAAATATGAACACTGAAGCTTTCTTT.

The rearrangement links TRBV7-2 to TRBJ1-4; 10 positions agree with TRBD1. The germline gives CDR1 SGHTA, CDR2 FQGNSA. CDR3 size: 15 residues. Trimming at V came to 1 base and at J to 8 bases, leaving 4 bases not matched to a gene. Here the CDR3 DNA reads TGTGCCAGCAGCTTAGTGGGACAGGGGTGGGAAAAACTGTTTTTT. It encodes CASSLVGQGWEKLFF.

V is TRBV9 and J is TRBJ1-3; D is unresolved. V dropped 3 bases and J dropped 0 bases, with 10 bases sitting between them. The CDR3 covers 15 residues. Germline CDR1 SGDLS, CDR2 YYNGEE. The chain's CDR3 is CASSGQSFSGNTIYF. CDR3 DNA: TGTGCCAGCAGCGGTCAGTCGTTCTCTGGAAACACCATATATTTT. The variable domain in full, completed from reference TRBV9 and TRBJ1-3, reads DSGVTQTPKHLITATGQRVTLRCSPRSGDLSVYWYQQSLDQGLQFLIQYYNGEERAKGNILERFSAQQFPDLHSELNLSSLELGDSALYFCASSGQSFSGNTIYFGEGSWLTVV.

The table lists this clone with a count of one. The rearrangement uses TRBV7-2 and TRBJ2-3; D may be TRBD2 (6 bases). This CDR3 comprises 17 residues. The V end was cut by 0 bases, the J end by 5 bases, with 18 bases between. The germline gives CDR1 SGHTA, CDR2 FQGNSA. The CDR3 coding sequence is TGTGCCAGCAGCTTAGCAGGCGGAGCCACGGGACTAGATACGCAGTATTTT. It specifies CASSLAGGATGLDTQYF.

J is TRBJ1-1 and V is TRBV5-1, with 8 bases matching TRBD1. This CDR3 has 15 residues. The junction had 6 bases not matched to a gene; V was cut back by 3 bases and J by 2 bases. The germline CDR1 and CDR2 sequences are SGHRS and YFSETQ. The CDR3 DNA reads TGCGCCAGCAGCTGGTGGACAGGGCCTAACACTGAAGCTTTCTTT. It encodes CASSWWTGPNTEAFF.

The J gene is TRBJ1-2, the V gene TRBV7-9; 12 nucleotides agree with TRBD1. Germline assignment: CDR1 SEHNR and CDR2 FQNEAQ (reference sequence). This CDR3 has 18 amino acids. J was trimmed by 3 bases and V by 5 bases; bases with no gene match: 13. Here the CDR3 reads CASSQIGTGGAVDYGYTF. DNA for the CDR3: TGTGCCAGCAGCCAAATCGGGACAGGGGGCGCGGTAGACTATGGCTACACCTTC. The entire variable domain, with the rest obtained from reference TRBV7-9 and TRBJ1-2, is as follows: DTGVSQNPRHKITKRGQNVTFRCDPISEHNRLYWYRQTLGQGPEFLTYFQNEAQLEKSRLLSDRFSAERPKGSFSTLEIQRTEQGDSAMYLCASSQIGTGGAVDYGYTFGSGTRLTVV.

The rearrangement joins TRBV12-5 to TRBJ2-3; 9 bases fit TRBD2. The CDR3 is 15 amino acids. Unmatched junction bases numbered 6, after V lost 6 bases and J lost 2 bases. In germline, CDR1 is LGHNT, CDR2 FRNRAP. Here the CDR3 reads CASGGGLALTDTQYF. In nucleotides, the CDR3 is TGTGCTAGTGGGGGGGGACTAGCTCTCACAGATACGCAGTATTTT.

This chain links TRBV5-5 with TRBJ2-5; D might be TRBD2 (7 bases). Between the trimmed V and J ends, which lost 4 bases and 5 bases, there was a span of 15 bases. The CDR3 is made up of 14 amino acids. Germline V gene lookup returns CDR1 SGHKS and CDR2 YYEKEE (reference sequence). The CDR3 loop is CASSGGASSETQYF. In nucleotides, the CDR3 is TGTGCCAGCAGCGGGGGGGCCTCTTCTGAGACCCAGTACTTC.

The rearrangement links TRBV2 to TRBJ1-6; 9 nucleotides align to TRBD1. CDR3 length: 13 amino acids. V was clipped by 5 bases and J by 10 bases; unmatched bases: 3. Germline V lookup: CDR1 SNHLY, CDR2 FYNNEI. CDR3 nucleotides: TGTGCCAGCAGTCGGGACAGGGAATCACCCCTCCACTTT. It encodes CASSRDRESPLHF.

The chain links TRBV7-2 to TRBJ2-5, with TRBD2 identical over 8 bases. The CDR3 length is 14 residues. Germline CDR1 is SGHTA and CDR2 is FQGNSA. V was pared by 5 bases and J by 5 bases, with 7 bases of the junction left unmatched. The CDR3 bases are TGTGCCAGCAGCCCCAGCGGGGGCCATGAGACCCAGTACTTC. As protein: CASSPSGGHETQYF.

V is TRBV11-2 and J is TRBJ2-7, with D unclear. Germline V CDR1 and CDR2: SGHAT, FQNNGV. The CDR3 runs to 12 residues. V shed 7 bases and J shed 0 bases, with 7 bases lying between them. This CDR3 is CASTSGSYEQYF. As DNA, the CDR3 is TGTGCCAGCACCTCCGGCTCCTACGAGCAGTACTTC. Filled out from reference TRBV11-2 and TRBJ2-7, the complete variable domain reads EAGVAQSPRYKIIEKRQSVAFWCNPISGHATLYWYQQILGQGPKLLIQFQNNGVVDDSQLPKDRFSAERLKGVDSTLKIQPAKLEDSAVYLCASTSGSYEQYFGPGTRLTVT.

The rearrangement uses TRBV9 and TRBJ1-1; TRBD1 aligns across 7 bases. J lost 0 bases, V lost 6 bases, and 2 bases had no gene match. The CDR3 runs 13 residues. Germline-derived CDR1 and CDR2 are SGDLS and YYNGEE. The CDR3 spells CASKGALNTEAFF. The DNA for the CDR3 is TGTGCCAGCAAGGGGGCATTGAACACTGAAGCTTTCTTT. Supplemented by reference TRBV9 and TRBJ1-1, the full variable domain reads DSGVTQTPKHLITATGQRVTLRCSPRSGDLSVYWYQQSLDQGLQFLIQYYNGEERAKGNILERFSAQQFPDLHSELNLSSLELGDSALYFCASKGALNTEAFFGQGTRLTVV.

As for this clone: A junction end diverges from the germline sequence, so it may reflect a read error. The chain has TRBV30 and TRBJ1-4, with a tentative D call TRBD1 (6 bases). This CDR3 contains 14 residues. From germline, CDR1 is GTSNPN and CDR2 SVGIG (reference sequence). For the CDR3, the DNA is TGTGCCTGTGGGGGCAGGGTGGAAACCGAAAATCTGTTTTTT. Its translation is CACGGRVETENLFF.

For the CDR3, the DNA is TGTGCCAGCAGCTCCCAAAATCGACAGGGCTCTGGAAACACCATATATTTT. The encoded protein is CASSSQNRQGSGNTIYF. This chain uses TRBV7-8 with TRBJ1-3; 7 bases are shared with TRBD1. The germline V gene has CDR1 SGHVS and CDR2 FQNEAQ. The CDR3 has 17 amino acids. V dropped 4 bases and J dropped 0; count of bases not matched to a gene: 9.

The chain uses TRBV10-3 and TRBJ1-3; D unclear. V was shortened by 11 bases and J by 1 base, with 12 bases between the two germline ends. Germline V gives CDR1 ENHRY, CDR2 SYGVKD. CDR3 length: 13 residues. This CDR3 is CASGGQSGNTIYF. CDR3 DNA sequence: TGTGCCTCCGGCGGGCAGTCTGGAAACACCATATATTTT.

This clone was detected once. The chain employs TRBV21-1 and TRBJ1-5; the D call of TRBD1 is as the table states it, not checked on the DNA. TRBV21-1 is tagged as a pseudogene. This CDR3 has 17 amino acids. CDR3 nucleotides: TGTGCCAGCAAAGGGACAGGGGGAGCAAATAGCAATCAGCCCCAGCATTTT. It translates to CASKGTGGANSNQPQHF.

The CDR3: CAWREPDRTNTEAFF. Written as DNA, the CDR3 is TGTGCCTGGAGGGAACCCGACAGGACGAACACTGAAGCTTTCTTT. V is TRBV30 and J is TRBJ1-1, with a weak D call TRBD1 (6 bases). With 3 bases removed from V and 1 base from J, the gap between germline ends came to 15 bases. Germline V gives CDR1 GTSNPN, CDR2 SVGIG (reference sequence). This CDR3 contains 15 residues.

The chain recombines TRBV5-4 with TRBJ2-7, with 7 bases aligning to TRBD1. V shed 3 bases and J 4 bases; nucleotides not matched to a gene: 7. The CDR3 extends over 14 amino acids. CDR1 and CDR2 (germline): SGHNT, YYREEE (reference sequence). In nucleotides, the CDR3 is TGTGCCAGCAGCTCCGGGGACAGAGTATACGAGCAGTACTTC. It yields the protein CASSSGDRVYEQYF.